A selection of T cell receptor beta chains follows, all from one sample in a study of blood T cell repertoires in COVID-19. Clones were read by immunoSEQ multiplex PCR, and TCRdb kept only the in-frame ones, dropping some. The profile shows 260,000 or so clones, about 80% of them singletons. Sequenced input: peripheral blood. The receptors here all came from a human donor in a cohort sampled during active COVID-19. Both conserved end residues are part of each CDR3. Each record gives: J gene, V gene, D gene, clone size, CDR3 DNA, CDR3 protein. The D gene is left open where the match is weak. Some rows have no size entry. The others give once, few or many, or a class for an expanded clone.

J: TRBJ1-4
V: TRBV11-3
D: TRBD1
size: once
DNA: TGTGCCAGCAGACATCAGACAGGGGGATATGAAAAACTGTTTTTT
CDR3: CASRHQTGGYEKLFF

J: TRBJ1-1
V: TRBV14
D: -
size: few
DNA: TGTGCCAGCAGCCAAGGGCGACTCACTGAAGCTTTCTTT
CDR3: CASSQGRLTEAFF

J: TRBJ1-1
V: TRBV15
D: -
size: -
DNA: TGTGCCACCAGCAGGGCCCAGGCATCCAGCACTGAAGCTTTCTTT
CDR3: CATSRAQASSTEAFF

J: TRBJ2-1
V: TRBV28
D: TRBD2
size: -
DNA: TGTGCCAGCGCTAGCGGGGGGGCGTCCTACAATGAGCAGTTCTTC
CDR3: CASASGGASYNEQFF

J: TRBJ2-3
V: TRBV7-2
D: -
size: -
DNA: TGTGCCAGCAGCTTAGCCCGACTACAGGGAGTGGTCACAGATACGCAGTATTTT
CDR3: CASSLARLQGVVTDTQYF

J: TRBJ2-2
V: TRBV6-6
D: TRBD2
size: -
DNA: TGTGCCAGCAGTCGGGGGGGGCAGAGCTTAAACACCGGGGAGCTGTTTTTT
CDR3: CASSRGGQSLNTGELFF

J: TRBJ1-1
V: TRBV19
D: TRBD1
size: -
DNA: TGTGCCAGTTCACAGGGGCAACCACTTCTGAACACTGAAGCTTTCTTT
CDR3: CASSQGQPLLNTEAFF

J: TRBJ1-2
V: TRBV20-1
D: TRBD1
size: -
DNA: TGCAGTGCTAGTCTGGGACAGGGGATGTGGGGCTACACCTTC
CDR3: CSASLGQGMWGYTF

J: TRBJ2-7
V: TRBV5-1
D: -
size: -
DNA: TGCGCCAGCAGCTTGGCGGAGATTGCCTCCTACGAGCAGTACTTC
CDR3: CASSLAEIASYEQYF

J: TRBJ2-5
V: TRBV27
D: -
size: -
DNA: TGTGCCAGCAGAAGGGGAAACCAAGAGACCCAGTACTTC
CDR3: CASRRGNQETQYF

J: TRBJ2-1
V: TRBV7-6
D: TRBD2
size: -
DNA: TGTGCCAGCAGCTTAGAACTAGCGGACTACAATGAGCAGTTCTTC
CDR3: CASSLELADYNEQFF

J: TRBJ2-4
V: TRBV28
D: -
size: once
DNA: TGTGCCAGCAGTTTCACAGGGCCCAAAAACATTCAGTACTTC
CDR3: CASSFTGPKNIQYF

J: TRBJ1-1
V: TRBV5-4
D: -
size: -
DNA: TGTGCCAGCAGCTTGTACAGGAACACTGAAGCTTTCTTT
CDR3: CASSLYRNTEAFF

J: TRBJ2-7
V: TRBV2
D: TRBD1
size: -
DNA: TGTGCCAGCGGACAGGCCAGCTCCTACGAGCAGTACTTC
CDR3: CASGQASSYEQYF

J: TRBJ2-7
V: TRBV7-2
D: -
size: -
DNA: TGTGCCAGCAGCGACCTCCGGGGGACGACCTACGAGCAGTACTTC
CDR3: CASSDLRGTTYEQYF

J: TRBJ2-3
V: TRBV10-1
D: TRBD2
size: once
DNA: TGCGCCAGCAGTGAGTCGTCACGCGGGAGGCTTTCAGATACGCAGTATTTT
CDR3: CASSESSRGRLSDTQYF

J: TRBJ1-2
V: TRBV28
D: -
size: -
DNA: TGTGCCAGCAGTTCTCCCAGGGGTGGCTACACCTTC
CDR3: CASSSPRGGYTF

J: TRBJ2-2
V: TRBV5-1
D: -
size: -
DNA: TGCGCCAGCAGCTTGGGATTCGGGGTCGGTACCGGGGAGCTGTTTTTT
CDR3: CASSLGFGVGTGELFF

J: TRBJ2-3
V: TRBV28
D: -
size: -
DNA: TGTGCCAGCAGTTTACCGGGGACTGTCAGCACAGATACGCAGTATTTT
CDR3: CASSLPGTVSTDTQYF

J: TRBJ2-1
V: TRBV7-2
D: TRBD1
size: -
DNA: TGTGCCAGCAGCCCACCGACAGGGCAGGGTAACAATGAGCAGTTCTTC
CDR3: CASSPPTGQGNNEQFF

J: TRBJ2-3
V: TRBV4-1
D: -
size: -
DNA: TGCGCCAGCAGCCAAGAATTCGGGGGAGCCAGCACAGATACGCAGTATTTT
CDR3: CASSQEFGGASTDTQYF

J: TRBJ2-3
V: TRBV7-3
D: -
size: -
DNA: TGTGCCAGCAGCTTAACCGGGGGCACAGATACGCAGTATTTT
CDR3: CASSLTGGTDTQYF

J: TRBJ1-2
V: TRBV28
D: -
size: -
DNA: TGTGCCAGCAGTCCCTGGGCCAGCAACTATGGCTACACCTTC
CDR3: CASSPWASNYGYTF

J: TRBJ1-5
V: TRBV18
D: -
size: -
DNA: TGTGCCAGCTCACCACAATTAAGCTCACAGGGCAATCAGCCCCAGCATTTT
CDR3: CASSPQLSSQGNQPQHF

J: TRBJ2-3
V: TRBV24-1
D: TRBD1
size: -
DNA: TGTGCCACCAGAGACAGGGTAGATACGCAGTATTTT
CDR3: CATRDRVDTQYF

J: TRBJ2-5
V: TRBV15
D: -
size: -
DNA: TGTGCCACCAGCAGAGATTTCGGGGAATGGGAGACCCAGTACTTC
CDR3: CATSRDFGEWETQYF

J: TRBJ1-1
V: TRBV6-2/TRBV6-3
D: TRBD1
size: -
DNA: TGTGCCAGCAGTTACTCCATTGCATCTTGGACAGGGGAGGACACTGAAGCTTTCTTT
CDR3: CASSYSIASWTGEDTEAFF

J: TRBJ2-2
V: TRBV29-1
D: TRBD2
size: many
DNA: TGCAGCGGGCGGGGGGCCGCGAACACCGGGGAGCTGTTTTTT
CDR3: CSGRGAANTGELFF

J: TRBJ2-7
V: TRBV5-6
D: -
size: -
DNA: TGTGCCAGCAGCATCAGACATTCCTACGAGCAGTACTTC
CDR3: CASSIRHSYEQYF

J: TRBJ1-1
V: TRBV6-5
D: -
size: once
DNA: TGTGCCAGCAGTTATAACGATAGGGAGGAAGCTTTCTTT
CDR3: CASSYNDREEAFF

J: TRBJ2-3
V: TRBV5-4
D: TRBD2
size: -
DNA: TGTGCCAGCAGCTTGGGCCTGGGACTAGCTTTGGATACGCAGTATTTT
CDR3: CASSLGLGLALDTQYF

J: TRBJ1-1
V: TRBV2
D: -
size: -
DNA: TGTGCCAGCATGGACCAGGGATGGGACACTGAAGCTTTCTTT
CDR3: CASMDQGWDTEAFF

J: TRBJ1-1
V: TRBV4-1
D: -
size: -
DNA: TGCGCCAGCAGCCACCCCCCTCGGGGGGGATTTTGGAGCACTGAAGCTTTCTTT
CDR3: CASSHPPRGGFWSTEAFF

J: TRBJ2-3
V: TRBV4-1
D: -
size: -
DNA: TGCGCCAGCAGCCAAGATCAATCAGGGTTGACGCAGTATTTT
CDR3: CASSQDQSGLTQYF

J: TRBJ1-1
V: TRBV28
D: -
size: -
DNA: TGTGCCAGCAGTTTACAGGGAACTGAAGCTTTCTTT
CDR3: CASSLQGTEAFF

J: TRBJ2-5
V: TRBV6-1
D: TRBD2
size: -
DNA: TGTGCCAGCAGTGCTCAGACTAGCGGGGGGACGGAGACCCAGTACTTC
CDR3: CASSAQTSGGTETQYF

J: TRBJ1-5
V: TRBV6-6
D: TRBD1
size: -
DNA: TGTGCCAGCAGCCGCGGACAGGGGTATCAGCCCCAGCATTTT
CDR3: CASSRGQGYQPQHF

J: TRBJ1-1
V: TRBV7-9
D: -
size: -
DNA: TGTGCCAGCAGCTTATGGCCTAGTGGGGGAGGGACTGAAGCTTTCTTT
CDR3: CASSLWPSGGGTEAFF

J: TRBJ1-1
V: TRBV7-6
D: -
size: -
DNA: TGTGCCAGCAGCCCCATGCCCCCAGGGTCTCGCGTTCAAATGAACACTGAAGCTTTCTTT
CDR3: CASSPMPPGSRVQMNTEAFF

J: TRBJ2-7
V: TRBV6-6
D: TRBD1
size: -
DNA: TGTGCCAGCAGTCACAGGGGGTTTTCTTTAGATTCCGAGCAGTACTTC
CDR3: CASSHRGFSLDSEQYF

J: TRBJ2-2
V: TRBV5-1
D: TRBD1
size: -
DNA: TGCGCCAGCAGCCCGCAGGGGGTAACCGGGGAGCTGTTTTTT
CDR3: CASSPQGVTGELFF

J: TRBJ2-6
V: TRBV19
D: -
size: -
DNA: TGTGCCAGTAGTCCCCAGGGGTCTGGGGCCAACGTCCTGACTTTC
CDR3: CASSPQGSGANVLTF

J: TRBJ2-1
V: TRBV19
D: -
size: -
DNA: TGTGCCAACCAACGCCACGGGCCTAGCCACAATGAGCAGTTCTTC
CDR3: CANQRHGPSHNEQFF

J: TRBJ2-2
V: TRBV2
D: -
size: -
DNA: TGTGCCAGCAGTGTTCGGTTTGCGGACACCGGGGAGCTGTTTTTT
CDR3: CASSVRFADTGELFF

J: TRBJ2-5
V: TRBV3-1/TRBV3-2
D: -
size: -
DNA: TGTGCCAGCAGCCGAACTGACAGGTTCCAAGAGACCCAGTACTTC
CDR3: CASSRTDRFQETQYF

J: TRBJ1-2
V: TRBV19
D: TRBD1
size: few
DNA: TGTGCCAGTAGTCCCCGGACAGGGGGCGTGCGAAATGGCTACACCTTC
CDR3: CASSPRTGGVRNGYTF

J: TRBJ1-6
V: TRBV5-1
D: -
size: few
DNA: TGCGCCAGCAGCTTGACACAGGTGAATTCACCCCTCCACTTT
CDR3: CASSLTQVNSPLHF

J: TRBJ2-3
V: TRBV6-6
D: -
size: once
DNA: TGTGCCAGCAGTCGTCAAGAGGCAGGGGTCACAGATACGCAGTATTTT
CDR3: CASSRQEAGVTDTQYF

J: TRBJ1-2
V: TRBV5-1
D: -
size: -
DNA: TGCGCCAGCAGCTTGGATACAGGGCCATGGGATGGCTACACCTTC
CDR3: CASSLDTGPWDGYTF

J: TRBJ2-1
V: TRBV23-1
D: -
size: -
DNA: TGCGCCAGCAGTCAGGGGCGGAAGGACCCCTACAATGAGCAGTTCTTC
CDR3: CASSQGRKDPYNEQFF

J: TRBJ1-6
V: TRBV7-2
D: -
size: few
DNA: TGTGCCAGCAGCTTGAGGGCCCGGGATTCACCCCTCCACTTT
CDR3: CASSLRARDSPLHF

J: TRBJ1-2
V: TRBV19
D: TRBD1
size: -
DNA: TGTGCCAGTAGTATCAATCCAGGGGGTGACTATGGCTACACCTTC
CDR3: CASSINPGGDYGYTF

J: TRBJ2-3
V: TRBV7-2
D: -
size: once
DNA: TGTGCCAGCAGCTTCCTACAGCTCACGGGCACAGATACGCAGTATTTT
CDR3: CASSFLQLTGTDTQYF

J: TRBJ1-2
V: TRBV28
D: -
size: -
DNA: TGTGCCAGCAGTTCACCAACCGCAGGGGCTAACTATGGCTACACCTTC
CDR3: CASSSPTAGANYGYTF

J: TRBJ2-6
V: TRBV2
D: TRBD1
size: -
DNA: TGTGCCAGCAGGACCGGGACAGGGGGATACTCTGGGGCCAACGTCCTGACTTTC
CDR3: CASRTGTGGYSGANVLTF